This is a list of T cell receptor beta chains from one sample in a study of blood T cell repertoires in COVID-19. The method was immunoSEQ multiplex PCR; TCRdb's version includes in-frame clones alone and lacks a portion of them. The sample shows about 59,000 clones, 73% of them seen only once. Sequencing was performed on peripheral blood. The receptor set was obtained from a woman aged 70-85 years with acute or convalescent COVID-19. Each CDR3 is given with its conserved first and last residue. The D gene is left open where the match is weak. Clone size appears in some rows only: once, few, many, or a class for an expanded clone.

V gene,D gene,J gene,clone size,CDR3 length,CDR3 DNA,CDR3 protein
TRBV7-2,.,TRBJ2-5,.,17,TGTGCCAGCAGCTGGGGGAGAGGAACGAGGGGACTAGAGACCCAGTACTTC,CASSWGRGTRGLETQYF
TRBV19,.,TRBJ2-3,.,15,TGTGCCAGTAGTATAAGTAGCGGTGACACAGATACGCAGTATTTT,CASSISSGDTDTQYF
TRBV7-2,.,TRBJ2-1,once,18,TGTGCCAGCAGCTTAGGTGGGGGGGGCGGGAGCTCCTACAATGAGCAGTTCTTC,CASSLGGGGGSSYNEQFF
TRBV5-1,TRBD2,TRBJ2-5,.,16,TGCGCCAGCAGCCCGTATAGCGGGGGACCTCAAGAGACCCAGTACTTC,CASSPYSGGPQETQYF
TRBV27,.,TRBJ2-7,medium-sized,17,TGTGCCAGCAGTTCGCCCCACGGAGGGAGAGGAGTCTACGAGCAGTACTTC,CASSSPHGGRGVYEQYF
TRBV5-1,TRBD2,TRBJ2-1,once,13,TGCGCCAGCAGCTACGGACTAGCGGGTGAGCAGTTCTTC,CASSYGLAGEQFF
TRBV5-1,.,TRBJ1-1,.,15,TGCGCCAGCAGTTCCCTATTGACCAGGGGAACTGAAGCTTTCTTT,CASSSLLTRGTEAFF
TRBV7-7,TRBD2,TRBJ2-5,.,15,TGTGCCAGCAGCTTAGGCGGCGGGAGTCAAGAGACCCAGTACTTC,CASSLGGGSQETQYF
TRBV5-5,TRBD1,TRBJ1-1,.,17,TGTGCCAGCAGCTTGGTGCGAGGACAGGGGGCGAGTTCTGAAGCTTTCTTT,CASSLVRGQGASSEAFF
TRBV2,TRBD1,TRBJ1-1,.,12,TGTGCCAGCACCCTCGGGACAGGTCCAGCTTTCTTT,CASTLGTGPAFF
TRBV2,TRBD1,TRBJ1-1,few,14,TGTGCCAGCGATTACAGGGGCCTGAACACTGAAGCTTTCTTT,CASDYRGLNTEAFF
TRBV7-2,.,TRBJ1-2,few,16,TGTGCCAGCAGCTTAGTATTAGCAGGGTGGTTATCTGGCTACACCTTC,CASSLVLAGWLSGYTF
TRBV24-1,.,TRBJ1-5,.,15,TGTGCCACCAGTGATTCTGGCGGGGGCAATCAGCCCCAGCATTTT,CATSDSGGGNQPQHF
TRBV13,TRBD1,TRBJ1-1,.,15,TGTGCCAGCAGCCCGACAGGGGTCATGAACACTGAAGCTTTCTTT,CASSPTGVMNTEAFF
TRBV9,TRBD1,TRBJ2-5,.,14,TGTGCCAGCAGCGTAGAGGGGGCGAGGGAGACCCAGTACTTC,CASSVEGARETQYF
TRBV9,.,TRBJ1-3,.,13,TGTGCCAGCAGCGTCTACCCTGGAAACACCATATATTTT,CASSVYPGNTIYF
TRBV30,.,TRBJ2-3,.,10,TGTGCCTCAGGGGTAGATACGCAGTATTTT,CASGVDTQYF
TRBV7-9,TRBD1,TRBJ1-6,.,16,TGTGCCAGCAGCTTAGGGCGGGGCAGGGGGGAGTCACCCCTCCACTTT,CASSLGRGRGESPLHF
TRBV4-1,.,TRBJ1-2,.,15,TGCGCCAGCAGCCAACGGTGGGCAGGCAACTATGGCTACACCTTC,CASSQRWAGNYGYTF
TRBV30,.,TRBJ1-6,.,11,TGTGCCTGGGGTATCAGGGGACCCCTCCACTTT,CAWGIRGPLHF
TRBV6-5,.,TRBJ1-2,.,11,TGTGCCACCGGGGGGGTTGGAGGCTACACCTTC,CATGGVGGYTF
TRBV6-5,.,TRBJ1-1,.,13,TGTGCCAGCAGGACTTCATTAGGTACTGAAGCTTTCTTT,CASRTSLGTEAFF
TRBV24-1,TRBD1,TRBJ2-6,.,17,TGTGCCACCAGTGATGGGACAGGGAAAGCGGGGGCCAACGTCCTGACTTTC,CATSDGTGKAGANVLTF